These 17 T cell receptor beta chains share one sample of origin, sequenced in a study of PD-1 blockade in classical Hodgkin lymphoma (dated by TCRdb to about 2020). Library preparation used the immunoSEQ multiplex PCR assay. Sourced from immuneACCESS, this table was stored by TCRdb with only in-frame sequences that have V and J called. A share of the clones is absent; for the studies checked, an unresolved V gene accounts for under half, and the remainder has no known explanation. The sample records around 41,000 clones, approximately 80% of which are singletons. The top ten hold approximately 10% of the sample. The time point label, read with the paper, signifies: cycle 1 day 1 (C1D1), immediately before nivolumab initiation. Relapse after autologous stem cell transplantation had occurred in all trial patients, and cohorts A, B and C were distinguished by prior brentuximab vedotin exposure. Sequencing used peripheral blood mononuclear cells (PBMCs), obtained at baseline. These receptors originate from a human donor with classical Hodgkin lymphoma.

The chain combines TRBV19 with TRBJ2-1; 7 bases agree with TRBD2. This CDR3 is 14 amino acids long. Germline-derived CDR1 and CDR2 are LNHDA and SQIVND (reference sequence). The ends lost 9 bases at V and 4 bases at J; junction bases unmatched: 9. The CDR3 nucleotides are TGTGCCAGCATGGGGGGGAGACCTTACAATGAGCAGTTCTTC. Protein: CASMGGRPYNEQFF.

This clone has just a few counts. The chain is built from TRBV7-2 and TRBJ2-3, with a weak D call TRBD1 (7 bases). From germline, CDR1 is SGHTA and CDR2 FQGNSA. The V gene lost 4 bases and the J gene lost 11 bases, with 22 bases spanning the gap. This CDR3 contains 15 residues. The CDR3 nucleotides read TGTGCCAGCAGCTCCTATCAGGGGGGCCCCCGGGGGCAGTATTTT. Its protein is CASSSYQGGPRGQYF. Full variable domain (rest looked up from reference TRBV7-2 and TRBJ2-3): GAGVSQSPSNKVTEKGKDVELRCDPISGHTALYWYRQSLGQGLEFLIYFQGNSAPDKSGLPSDRFSAERTGGSVSTLTIQRTQQEDSAVYLCASSSYQGGPRGQYFGPGTRLTVL.

This chain uses TRBV10-1 with TRBJ2-1, with D possibly matching TRBD1 (6 bases). The CDR3 is made up of 17 amino acids. From germline, CDR1 is WNHNN and CDR2 SYGVQD (reference sequence). Trimming left V 4 bases short and J 0 bases short, with 16 bases between. CDR3 residues: CASSGGPDRSSYNEQFF. Written as DNA, the CDR3 is TGCGCCAGCAGTGGAGGTCCGGACAGAAGCTCCTACAATGAGCAGTTCTTC.

This clone was observed a single time. The chain is built from TRBV2 and TRBJ2-1; 7 bases align to TRBD2. The V and J ends lost 7 bases and 6 bases, in that order; junction bases with no gene match: 6. In germline, CDR1 is SNHLY, CDR2 FYNNEI. The CDR3 runs to 13 residues. CDR3 region: CASIKGLTNEQFF. CDR3 DNA: TGTGCCAGCATTAAGGGACTAACCAATGAGCAGTTCTTC.

In this sample, this clone turned up many times. The chain is built from TRBV9 and TRBJ2-1; perhaps TRBD2 as D (5 bases). Trimming shortened V by 0 bases and J by 9 bases, and 16 bases separated the two germline ends. CDR1 is SGDLS, CDR2 YYNGEE, per germline. The CDR3 length is 15 residues. As DNA, the CDR3 is TGTGCCAGCAGCGTAGCTCTAGCCCGTGTGAGTGAGCAGTTCTTC. Amino acids: CASSVALARVSEQFF.

V is TRBV7-2 and J is TRBJ1-2; D possibly corresponds to TRBD1 (5 bases). In germline, CDR1 is SGHTA, CDR2 FQGNSA. This CDR3 region has 14 residues. V was cut by 5 bases and J by 5 bases, with 15 bases left in between. In nucleotides, the CDR3 is TGTGCCAGCAGCACCAGGGACGTCTTGTATGGCTACACCTTC. Protein: CASSTRDVLYGYTF.

The CDR3 coding sequence is TGCGCCAGCAGCTCAGACGGCATGAACACTGAAGCTTTCTTT. This translates into CASSSDGMNTEAFF. This chain joins TRBV5-1 and TRBJ1-1; D gene uncertain. Germline loops: CDR1 SGHRS, CDR2 YFSETQ. The CDR3 is 14 amino acids. V gave up 3 bases and J gave up 0 bases, with 9 bases separating them.

CDR3 in DNA: TGTGCCAGCATACCTCCTAGCACAGATACGCAGTATTTT. This gives the protein CASIPPSTDTQYF. The rearrangement uses TRBV7-9 and TRBJ2-3; D is uncertain. The CDR3 totals 13 residues. The V gene's germline CDR1 is SEHNR and CDR2 FQNEAQ (reference sequence). The ends were cut back, 7 bases at V and 0 bases at J, with 8 bases in the middle.

The chain carries TRBV4-1 and TRBJ1-1; 8 nucleotides align to TRBD1. Losses at the gene ends were 5 bases for V and 1 base for J; bases not matched to a gene: 9. This CDR3 spans 16 amino acids. Germline V gives CDR1 MGHRA, CDR2 YSYEKL. The CDR3 nucleotides read TGCGCCAGCAGCTACGGACAGGGAGAGGGGAACACTGAAGCTTTCTTT. Protein: CASSYGQGEGNTEAFF.

This clone was seen once. The chain recombines TRBV27 with TRBJ2-5; tentative D call: TRBD2 (5 bases). This CDR3 has 15 residues. With 7 bases removed from V and 0 bases from J, the gap between germline ends came to 15 bases. The germline V gene has CDR1 MNHEY and CDR2 SMNVEV (reference sequence). The chain's CDR3 is CASMKRRTYQETQYF. The CDR3 DNA reads as TGTGCCAGCATGAAGCGGAGGACCTACCAAGAGACCCAGTACTTC.

The rearrangement links TRBV9 to TRBJ2-7, with 7 nucleotides matching TRBD1. The CDR3 has 15 residues. Trimming at V came to 3 bases and at J to 3 bases, leaving 9 bases not matched to a gene. Germline V CDR1 and CDR2: SGDLS, YYNGEE. The CDR3 protein is CASSARQGKDYEQYF. Written as DNA, the CDR3 is TGTGCCAGCAGCGCCCGACAGGGTAAGGACTACGAGCAGTACTTC.

The rearrangement uses TRBV2 and TRBJ2-5; D is uncertain. The V gene lost 0 bases and the J gene lost 7 bases, with 12 bases spanning the gap. The CDR3 is made up of 14 amino acids. Looked up from germline, CDR1 is SNHLY and CDR2 is FYNNEI. The DNA for the CDR3 is TGTGCCAGCAGTGAAGCAAGGGTTAAGGGGACCCAGTACTTC. Protein sequence: CASSEARVKGTQYF. The whole variable domain, filled in from reference TRBV2 and TRBJ2-5, reads EPEVTQTPSHQVTQMGQEVILRCVPISNHLYFYWYRQILGQKVEFLVSFYNNEISEKSEIFDDQFSVERPDGSNFTLKIRSTKLEDSAMYFCASSEARVKGTQYFGPGTRLLVL.

The J gene is TRBJ2-7, the V gene TRBV7-2; TRBD2 matches 13 bases. The germline CDR1 and CDR2 sequences are SGHTA and FQGNSA. After removal of 4 bases from V and 5 bases from J, the junction contained 11 bases not matched to a gene. CDR3 length equals 17 residues. The CDR3 is CASSSGGSGLAGHEQYF. CDR3 coding DNA: TGTGCCAGCAGCTCCGGAGGCTCGGGACTAGCGGGACACGAGCAGTACTTC.

The V and J genes are TRBV7-8 and TRBJ2-3; 8 bases match TRBD2. From germline, CDR1 is SGHVS and CDR2 FQNEAQ. With 3 bases clipped from V and 1 base from J, the junction kept 3 bases outside the gene matches. The CDR3 runs to 15 residues. In nucleotides, the CDR3 is TGTGCCAGCAGCTTTTGGCGGGAGGGCACAGATACGCAGTATTTT. Its protein is CASSFWREGTDTQYF.

The chain recombines TRBV19 with TRBJ2-5; 8 bases match TRBD2. The DNA end lines up better with TRBJ2-7; the J call may be wrong. This CDR3 has 15 residues. CDR1 and CDR2 (germline): LNHDA, SQIVND (reference sequence). The DNA of the CDR3 is TGTGCCAGTAGTATAGGCCCAGCGGGAGCCTACGAGCAGTACTTC. It is translated as CASSIGPAGAYEQYF.

V usage is TRBV4-3 and J usage is TRBJ2-3; TRBD2 matches 8 bases. CDR1 is LGHNA, CDR2 YSLEER, per germline. V gave up 3 bases and J gave up 0 bases; unmatched junction bases: 8. The CDR3 is made up of 17 amino acids. Written as DNA, the CDR3 is TGCGCCAGCAGCCAGAGGACTAGCACCATTAGCACAGATACGCAGTATTTT. Translation: CASSQRTSTISTDTQYF.

CDR3 loop: CASSPGTGLNEQFF. The CDR3 DNA follows: TGTGCCAGCAGCCCCGGGACAGGGCTCAATGAGCAGTTCTTC. V usage is TRBV7-2 and J usage is TRBJ2-1; 9 bases are a match to TRBD1. V lost 5 bases, J lost 6 bases, and 5 bases stayed unmatched. The CDR3 has 14 amino acids. Germline CDR1 reads SGHTA; CDR2 reads FQGNSA.